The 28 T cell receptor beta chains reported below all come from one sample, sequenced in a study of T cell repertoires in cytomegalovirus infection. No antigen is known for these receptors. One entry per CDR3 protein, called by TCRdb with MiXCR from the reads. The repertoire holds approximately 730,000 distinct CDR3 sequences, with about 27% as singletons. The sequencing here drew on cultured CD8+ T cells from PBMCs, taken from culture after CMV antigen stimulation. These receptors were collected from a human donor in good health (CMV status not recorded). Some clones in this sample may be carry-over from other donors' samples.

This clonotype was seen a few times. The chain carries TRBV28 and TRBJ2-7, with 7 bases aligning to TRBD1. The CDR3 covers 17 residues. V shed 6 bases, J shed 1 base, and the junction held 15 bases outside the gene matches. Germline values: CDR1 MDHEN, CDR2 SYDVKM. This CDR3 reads CASSPASTGQPSYEQYV. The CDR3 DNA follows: TGTGCCAGCAGCCCGGCCTCGACAGGGCAACCTTCCTACGAGCAGTACGTC.

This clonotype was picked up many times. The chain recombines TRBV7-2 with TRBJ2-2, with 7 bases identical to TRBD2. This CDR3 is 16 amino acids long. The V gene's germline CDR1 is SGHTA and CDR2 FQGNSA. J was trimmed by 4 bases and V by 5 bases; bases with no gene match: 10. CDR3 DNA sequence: TGTGCCAGCAGCCCCATGGGGAGGGCCAGCACCGGGGAGCTGTTTTTT. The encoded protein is CASSPMGRASTGELFF.

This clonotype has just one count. CDR3 nucleotides: TGCAGTGCTTGGGACAGGGAATCCAATCAGCCCCAGCATTTT. Residues: CSAWDRESNQPQHF. The chain recombines TRBV20-1 with TRBJ1-5; 9 bases match TRBD1. J lost 3 bases, V lost 5 bases, and 5 bases had no gene match. This CDR3 region has 14 residues. Germline V gene sequence: CDR1 DFQATT, CDR2 SNEGSKA (reference sequence).

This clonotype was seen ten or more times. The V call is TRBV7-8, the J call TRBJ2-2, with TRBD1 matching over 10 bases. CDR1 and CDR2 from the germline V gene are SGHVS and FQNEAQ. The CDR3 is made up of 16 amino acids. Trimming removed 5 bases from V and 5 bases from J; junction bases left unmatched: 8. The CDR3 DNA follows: TGTGCCAGCAGCGAGGACAGGGGGGTTTTTACCGGGGAGCTGTTTTTT. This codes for CASSEDRGVFTGELFF.

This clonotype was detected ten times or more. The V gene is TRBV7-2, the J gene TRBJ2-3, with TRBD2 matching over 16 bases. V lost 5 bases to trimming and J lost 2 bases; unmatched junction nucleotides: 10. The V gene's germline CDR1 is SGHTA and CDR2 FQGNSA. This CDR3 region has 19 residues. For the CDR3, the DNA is TGTGCCAGCAGCCCCGCGGGACTAGCGGGGGGGCTGAACACAGATACGCAGTATTTT. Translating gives CASSPAGLAGGLNTDTQYF.

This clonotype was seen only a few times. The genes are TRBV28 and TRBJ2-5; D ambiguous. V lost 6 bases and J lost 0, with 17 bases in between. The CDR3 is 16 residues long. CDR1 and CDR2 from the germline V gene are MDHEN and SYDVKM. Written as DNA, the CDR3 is TGTGCCAGCAGGCCCTGGACGGTGTTCCACCAAGAGACCCAGTACTTC. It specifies CASRPWTVFHQETQYF. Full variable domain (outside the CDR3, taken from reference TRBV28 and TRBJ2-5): DVKVTQSSRYLVKRTGEKVFLECVQDMDHENMFWYRQDPGLGLRLIYFSYDVKMKEKGDIPEGYSVSREKKERFSLILESASTNQTSMYLCASRPWTVFHQETQYFGPGTRLLVL.

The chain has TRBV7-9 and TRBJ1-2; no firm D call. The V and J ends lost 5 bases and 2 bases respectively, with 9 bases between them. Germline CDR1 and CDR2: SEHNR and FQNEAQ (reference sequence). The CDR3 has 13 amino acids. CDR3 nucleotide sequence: TGTGCCAGCAGCCTTACGAAGAACTATGGCTACACCTTC. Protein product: CASSLTKNYGYTF.

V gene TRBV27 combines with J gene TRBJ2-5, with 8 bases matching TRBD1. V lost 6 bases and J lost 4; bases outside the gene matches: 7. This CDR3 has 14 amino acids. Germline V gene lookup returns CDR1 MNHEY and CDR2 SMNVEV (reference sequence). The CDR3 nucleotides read TGTGCCAGCAGGGCACAGGGGGTGGGAGAGACCCAGTACTTC. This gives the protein CASRAQGVGETQYF.

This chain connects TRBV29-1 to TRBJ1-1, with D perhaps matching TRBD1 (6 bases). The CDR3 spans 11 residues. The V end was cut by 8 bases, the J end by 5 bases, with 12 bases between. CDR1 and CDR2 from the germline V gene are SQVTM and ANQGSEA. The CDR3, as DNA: TGCAGCACACAGGGAAGAACTGAAGCTTTCTTT. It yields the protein CSTQGRTEAFF.

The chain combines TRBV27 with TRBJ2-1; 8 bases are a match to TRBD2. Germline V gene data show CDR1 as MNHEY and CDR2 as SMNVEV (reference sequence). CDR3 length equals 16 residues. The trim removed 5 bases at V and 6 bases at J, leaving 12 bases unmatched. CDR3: CASSPIPGGPPNEQFF. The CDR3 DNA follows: TGTGCCAGCAGTCCCATCCCGGGGGGGCCTCCCAATGAGCAGTTCTTC.

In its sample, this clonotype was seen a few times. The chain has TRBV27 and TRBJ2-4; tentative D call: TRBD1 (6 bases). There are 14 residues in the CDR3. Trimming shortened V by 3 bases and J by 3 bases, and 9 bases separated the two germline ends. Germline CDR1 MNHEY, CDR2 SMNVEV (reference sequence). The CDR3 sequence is CASSFQGHKNIQYF. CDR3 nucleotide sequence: TGTGCCAGCAGTTTTCAGGGACACAAAAACATTCAGTACTTC.

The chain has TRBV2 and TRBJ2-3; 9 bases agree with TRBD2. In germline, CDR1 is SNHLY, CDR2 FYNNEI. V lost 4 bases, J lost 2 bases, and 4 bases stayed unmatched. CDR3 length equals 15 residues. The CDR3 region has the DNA TGTGCCAGCAGTGCCACTAGCGGGTACACAGATACGCAGTATTTT. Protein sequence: CASSATSGYTDTQYF.

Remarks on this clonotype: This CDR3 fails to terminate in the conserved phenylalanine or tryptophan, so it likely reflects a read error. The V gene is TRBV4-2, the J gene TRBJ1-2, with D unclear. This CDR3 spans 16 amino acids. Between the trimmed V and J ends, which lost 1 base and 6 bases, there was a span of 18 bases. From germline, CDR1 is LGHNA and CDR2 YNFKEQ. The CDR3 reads CASSQVPHAIMDGYTS. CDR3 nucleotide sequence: TGTGCCAGCAGCCAAGTACCCCACGCCATAATGGATGGCTACACCTCC.

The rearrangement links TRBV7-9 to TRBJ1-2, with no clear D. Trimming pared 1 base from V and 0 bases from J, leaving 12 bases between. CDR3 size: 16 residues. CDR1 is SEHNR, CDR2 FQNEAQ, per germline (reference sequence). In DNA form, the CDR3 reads TGTGCCAGCAGCTTAGGATTATCCCTAGCTAACTATGGCTACACCTTC. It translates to CASSLGLSLANYGYTF.

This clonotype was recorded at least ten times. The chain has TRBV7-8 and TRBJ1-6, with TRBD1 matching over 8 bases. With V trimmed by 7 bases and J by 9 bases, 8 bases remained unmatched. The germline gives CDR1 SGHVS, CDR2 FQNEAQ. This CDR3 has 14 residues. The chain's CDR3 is CASTNTGGASPLHF. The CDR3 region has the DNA TGTGCCAGCACCAACACAGGGGGGGCTTCACCCCTCCACTTT.

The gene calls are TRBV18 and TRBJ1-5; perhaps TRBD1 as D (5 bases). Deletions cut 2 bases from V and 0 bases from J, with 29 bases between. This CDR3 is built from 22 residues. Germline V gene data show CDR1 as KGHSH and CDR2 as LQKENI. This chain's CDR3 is CASSPRPGQGIPGRYSNQPQHF. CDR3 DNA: TGTGCCAGCTCACCAAGACCCGGTCAGGGCATCCCTGGGAGATATAGCAATCAGCCCCAGCATTTT.

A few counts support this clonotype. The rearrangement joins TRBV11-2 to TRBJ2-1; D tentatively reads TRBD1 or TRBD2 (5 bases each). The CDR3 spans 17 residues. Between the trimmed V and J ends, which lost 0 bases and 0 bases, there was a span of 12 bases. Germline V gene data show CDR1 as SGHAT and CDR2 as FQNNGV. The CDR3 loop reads CASSLDWGSSSYNEQFF. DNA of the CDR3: TGTGCCAGCAGCTTAGACTGGGGGTCTAGCTCCTACAATGAGCAGTTCTTC. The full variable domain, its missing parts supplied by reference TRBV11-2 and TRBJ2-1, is EAGVAQSPRYKIIEKRQSVAFWCNPISGHATLYWYQQILGQGPKLLIQFQNNGVVDDSQLPKDRFSAERLKGVDSTLKIQPAKLEDSAVYLCASSLDWGSSSYNEQFFGPGTRLTVL.

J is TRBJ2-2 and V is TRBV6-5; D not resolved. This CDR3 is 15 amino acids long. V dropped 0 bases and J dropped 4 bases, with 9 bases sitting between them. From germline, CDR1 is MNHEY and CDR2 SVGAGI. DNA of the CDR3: TGTGCCAGCAGTTACTCGAATCCGGGCACCGGGGAGCTGTTTTTT. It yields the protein CASSYSNPGTGELFF.

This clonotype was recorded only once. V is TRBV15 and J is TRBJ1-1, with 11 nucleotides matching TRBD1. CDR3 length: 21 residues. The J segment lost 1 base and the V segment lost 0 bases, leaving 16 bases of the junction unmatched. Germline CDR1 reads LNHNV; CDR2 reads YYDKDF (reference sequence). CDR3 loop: CATSRDRPLVGGQGENTEAFF. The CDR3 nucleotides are TGTGCCACCAGCAGAGACAGACCGTTGGTAGGGGGACAGGGGGAGAACACTGAAGCTTTCTTT.

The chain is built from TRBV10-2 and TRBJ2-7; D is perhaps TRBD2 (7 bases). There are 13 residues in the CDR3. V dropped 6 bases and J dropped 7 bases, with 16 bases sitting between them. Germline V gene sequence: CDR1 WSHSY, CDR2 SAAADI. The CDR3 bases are TGCGCCAGCAGCGAGGCGGGGGCGAATGAGCAGTACTTC. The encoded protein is CASSEAGANEQYF.

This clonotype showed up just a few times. CDR3 amino acids: CATLRRDTQYF. For the CDR3, the DNA is TGTGCCACTCTACGACGAGATACGCAGTATTTT. This sequence joins TRBV2 and TRBJ2-3; D gene uncertain. The V end was cut by 10 bases, the J end by 5 bases, with 10 bases between. The CDR3 is 11 amino acids. The germline V gene encodes CDR1 SNHLY and CDR2 FYNNEI.

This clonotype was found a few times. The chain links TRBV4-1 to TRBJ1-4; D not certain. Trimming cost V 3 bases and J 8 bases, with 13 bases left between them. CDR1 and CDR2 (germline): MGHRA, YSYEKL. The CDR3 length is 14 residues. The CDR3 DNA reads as TGCGCCAGCAGCCACCGGGTATCCGGGGAAAAACTGTTTTTT. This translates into CASSHRVSGEKLFF.

The CDR3, as DNA: TGTGCCAGCAGTGAGCGTTGGGCTGAAGCTTTCTTT. Amino acid sequence: CASSERWAEAFF. V usage is TRBV6-1 and J usage is TRBJ1-1; unclear D gene. The CDR3 runs 12 residues. The V and J ends lost 3 bases and 6 bases respectively, with 8 bases between them. CDR1 and CDR2 from the germline V gene are MNHNS and SASEGT.

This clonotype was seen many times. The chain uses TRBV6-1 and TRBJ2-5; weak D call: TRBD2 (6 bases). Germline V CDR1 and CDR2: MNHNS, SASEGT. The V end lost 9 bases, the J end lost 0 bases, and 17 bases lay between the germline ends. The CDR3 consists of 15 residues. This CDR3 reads CASAPFPGDQETQYF. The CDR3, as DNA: TGTGCCAGTGCCCCATTCCCGGGGGACCAAGAGACCCAGTACTTC.

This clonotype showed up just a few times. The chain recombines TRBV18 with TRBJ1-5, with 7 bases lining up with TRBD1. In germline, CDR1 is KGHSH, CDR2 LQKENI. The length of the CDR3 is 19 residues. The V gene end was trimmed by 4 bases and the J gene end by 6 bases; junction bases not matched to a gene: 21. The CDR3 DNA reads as TGTGCCAGCTCACGTTTTGACAGGGAACAGGGAACTAGAATTCAGCCCCAGCATTTT. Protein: CASSRFDREQGTRIQPQHF.

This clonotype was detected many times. In DNA form, the CDR3 reads TGTGCCAGCAGCTCAGGGTACAGTCCCCACTTT. Encoded protein: CASSSGYSPHF. V usage is TRBV7-2 and J usage is TRBJ1-6; weak D call: TRBD1 (5 bases). CDR1 and CDR2 (germline): SGHTA, FQGNSA. Trimming removed 4 bases at V and 18 bases at J, with 13 bases between. The CDR3 is made up of 11 amino acids.

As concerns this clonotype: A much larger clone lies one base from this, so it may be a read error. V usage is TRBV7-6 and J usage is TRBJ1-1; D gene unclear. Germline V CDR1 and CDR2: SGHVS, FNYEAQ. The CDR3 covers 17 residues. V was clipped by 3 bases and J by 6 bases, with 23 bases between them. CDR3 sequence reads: CASSFPPFPLGLPEAFF. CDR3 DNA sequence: TGTGCCAGCAGCTTCCCGCCTTTCCCGTTAGGACTACCTGAAGCTTTCTTT.

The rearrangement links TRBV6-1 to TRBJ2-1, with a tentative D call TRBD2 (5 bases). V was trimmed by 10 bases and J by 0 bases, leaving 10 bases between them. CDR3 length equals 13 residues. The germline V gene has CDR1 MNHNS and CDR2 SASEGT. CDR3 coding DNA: TGTGCCACACGGGGTGGCTCCTACAATGAGCAGTTCTTC. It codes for CATRGGSYNEQFF.